Shown below are 5 T cell receptor beta chains from a single sample sequenced in a study of cytomegalovirus exposure and HLA in healthy donors (dated by TCRdb to 2016 to 2017). Library preparation employed the immunoSEQ multiplex PCR assay. For the multiplex PCR, a mixture combining 60 forward primers for TCR Vbeta segments and 13 reverse primers for TCR Jbeta segments was used. The immuneACCESS repertoire file appears here via TCRdb, limited to in-frame rearrangements. These files lack a portion of the clones; in checked studies, under half of the deficit traces to unresolved V genes, and the cause of the others is not known. The sample table lists roughly 120,000 clones, roughly 69% of them with a count of one. The top ten clones comprise 5.4% of the sample. The sequenced material came from PBMCs. The receptors originated from a woman aged 70-85 years in good health and CMV-seropositive.

This rearrangement joins TRBV4-1 to TRBJ2-3; TRBD2 matches 9 bases. With 2 bases clipped from V and 1 base from J, the junction kept 7 bases outside the gene matches. The V gene's germline CDR1 is MGHRA and CDR2 YSYEKL. The CDR3 is 17 amino acids. CDR3 in amino acids: CASSQRGGGAGTDTQYF. As DNA, the CDR3 is TGCGCCAGCAGCCAACGGGGCGGGGGGGCAGGCACAGATACGCAGTATTTT.

This sequence joins TRBV30 and TRBJ1-1, with a weak D call TRBD1 (5 bases). In germline, CDR1 is GTSNPN, CDR2 SVGIG (reference sequence). The CDR3 runs to 14 residues. Between the trimmed V and J ends, which lost 2 bases and 1 base, there was a span of 11 bases. CDR3 in DNA: TGTGCCTGGAGTTTCACGACAGAGAACACTGAAGCTTTCTTT. This sequence encodes CAWSFTTENTEAFF.

This chain connects TRBV5-1 to TRBJ2-7, with D tentatively TRBD2 (7 bases). The germline V and J ends were trimmed by 0 bases and 3 bases, with 10 bases remaining between them. Germline CDR1 reads SGHRS; CDR2 reads YFSETQ. This CDR3 is built from 14 residues. The CDR3 DNA reads TGCGCCAGCAGCTTGGCGGGGGGCTTCTACGAGCAGTACTTC. It is translated as CASSLAGGFYEQYF.

As concerns this clone: Other nucleotide sequences from this sample produce the same CDR3. This sequence joins TRBV10-3 and TRBJ2-7; 9 nucleotides match TRBD1. Losses at the gene ends were 3 bases for V and 4 bases for J; bases not matched to a gene: 1. The length of the CDR3 is 13 residues. CDR1 and CDR2 (germline): ENHRY, SYGVKD. The DNA for the CDR3 is TGTGCCATCAGTGAACAGGGGGCATACGAGCAGTACTTC. Encoded protein: CAISEQGAYEQYF.

The rearrangement joins TRBV2 to TRBJ2-1; 15 positions match TRBD2. Trimming removed 4 bases from V and 9 bases from J; junction bases left unmatched: 10. This CDR3 has 17 residues. The germline CDR1 and CDR2 sequences are SNHLY and FYNNEI. The CDR3 here is CASSGTGLAGGPGEQFF. The CDR3, as DNA: TGTGCCAGCAGTGGTACCGGACTAGCGGGGGGGCCAGGTGAGCAGTTCTTC.